These 17 T cell receptor beta chains originate from one sample sequenced in a study of T cell repertoires in cytomegalovirus infection. TCRdb re-analysed the reads in MiXCR, keeping a single row per CDR3 protein. Here the sample spans about 770,000 distinct CDR3 sequences, almost 30% being singletons. Antigen specificity for these receptors is unknown. The specimen was cultured CD8+ T cells from PBMCs, collected from culture after CMV antigen stimulation. These receptors were collected from a human donor in good health (CMV status not recorded). Some clones in this sample may be carry-over from other donors' samples.

This clonotype was seen ten or more times. The chain employs TRBV7-9 and TRBJ2-1; 7 positions agree with TRBD1. CDR3 length: 14 amino acids. Germline V gene data show CDR1 as SEHNR and CDR2 as FQNEAQ (reference sequence). With 7 bases clipped from V and 5 bases from J, the junction kept 8 bases outside the gene matches. The chain's CDR3 is CASTDRVLDNEQFF. The CDR3 coding sequence is TGTGCCAGCACCGACAGGGTGTTAGACAATGAGCAGTTCTTC.

This clonotype was detected only a few times. This rearrangement joins TRBV27 to TRBJ1-1; no clear D. CDR1 is MNHEY and CDR2 is SMNVEV in the germline V gene (reference sequence). Trimming took 4 bases from V and 11 from J, leaving 17 bases between them. The CDR3 is 13 amino acids. The CDR3 is CASSSKGRSLAFF. CDR3 DNA: TGTGCCAGCAGTTCGAAAGGGAGGTCCTTGGCTTTCTTT.

The chain is built from TRBV10-3 and TRBJ1-2; D is uncertain. Deletions cut 0 bases from V and 5 bases from J, with 16 bases between. The CDR3 extends over 16 amino acids. Per the germline V gene, CDR1 is ENHRY and CDR2 is SYGVKD. The CDR3 sequence: CAISESPEFLLYGYTF. The CDR3 DNA sequence: TGTGCCATCAGTGAGTCCCCAGAATTCTTACTTTATGGCTACACCTTC.

This sequence joins TRBV7-4 and TRBJ1-3, with D unclear. Germline CDR1 and CDR2: SGHVT and SQSDAQ. There are 14 residues in the CDR3. Between the trimmed V and J ends, which lost 3 bases and 1 base, there was a span of 7 bases. The CDR3 loop reads CASSFQESGNTIYF. The CDR3 nucleotides are TGTGCCAGCAGCTTTCAGGAATCTGGAAACACCATATATTTT.

This chain uses TRBV27 with TRBJ2-1; TRBD1 might be the D (6 bases). Germline-derived CDR1 and CDR2 are MNHEY and SMNVEV (reference sequence). V lost 3 bases, J lost 7 bases, and 19 bases lay in between. The CDR3 contains 16 residues. In nucleotides, the CDR3 is TGTGCCAGCAGTTTCTCTTGGCAGGGGCAAAGGAATGAGCAGTTCTTC. Translating gives CASSFSWQGQRNEQFF.

This clonotype appeared many times. The V gene is TRBV7-9, the J gene TRBJ2-7; D uncertain. There are 13 residues in the CDR3. V gave up 1 base and J gave up 7 bases, with 11 bases separating them. Germline lookup yields CDR1 SEHNR and CDR2 FQNEAQ (reference sequence). The CDR3: CASSLDGLGEQYV. The DNA for the CDR3 is TGTGCCAGCAGCTTAGATGGCTTAGGTGAGCAGTACGTC.

This chain uses TRBV5-4 with TRBJ2-5; 8 bases fit TRBD1. The CDR3 spans 16 residues. The ends lost 3 bases at V and 1 base at J; junction bases unmatched: 8. The germline V gene has CDR1 SGHNT and CDR2 YYREEE (reference sequence). The CDR3 DNA follows: TGTGCCAGCAGCTCCCCCGAGGACAGGGCCCAAGAGACCCAGTACTTC. It specifies CASSSPEDRAQETQYF.

The V gene is TRBV19, the J gene TRBJ2-7; tentative D call: TRBD2 (5 bases). There are 14 residues in the CDR3. Germline assignment: CDR1 LNHDA and CDR2 SQIVND (reference sequence). V was cut by 3 bases and J by 0 bases, with 9 bases left in between. CDR3 sequence reads: CASSIGVFSYEQYF. CDR3 sequence (DNA): TGTGCCAGTAGTATCGGGGTGTTCTCCTACGAGCAGTACTTC. The whole variable domain, filled in from reference TRBV19 and TRBJ2-7, reads DGGITQSPKYLFRKEGQNVTLSCEQNLNHDAMYWYRQDPGQGLRLIYYSQIVNDFQKGDIAEGYSVSREKKESFPLTVTSAQKNPTAFYLCASSIGVFSYEQYFGPGTRLTVT.

This clonotype was seen more than once but under ten times. One end of the junction varies from germline; a read error may be responsible. The rearrangement links TRBV7-6 to TRBJ2-1; 9 bases line up with TRBD2. The CDR3 has 15 residues. Per the germline V gene, CDR1 is SGHVS and CDR2 is FNYEAQ. CDR3 amino acids: CASRLAGARYNEQFF. As DNA, the CDR3 is TGTGCCAGCAGGTTAGCGGGGGCGAGATACAATGAGCAGTTCTTC.

This clonotype was seen ten or more times. This chain links TRBV12-3 or TRBV12-4 with TRBJ2-1; D not resolved. This CDR3 region has 13 residues. The V end lost 6 bases, the J end lost 6 bases, and 12 bases lay between the germline ends. The chain's CDR3 is CASSLPGGNEQFF. The CDR3, as DNA: TGTGCCAGCAGCTTACCAGGCGGCAATGAGCAGTTCTTC.

With regard to this clonotype: Germline and junction disagree at one end, which may indicate a read error. The V call is TRBV7-2, the J call TRBJ2-7, with D unresolved. Germline V gene lookup returns CDR1 SGHTA and CDR2 FQGNSA. The CDR3 runs 12 residues. CDR3 in amino acids: CASRPDNYEQYF. The CDR3 nucleotides read TGTGCTAGCAGACCCGACAACTACGAGCAGTACTTC.

To note about this clonotype: The germline gene is not matched at one end of the junction; a read error may be the cause. V usage is TRBV7-2 and J usage is TRBJ2-2; D is perhaps TRBD2 (5 bases). This CDR3 has 16 residues. Per the germline V gene, CDR1 is SGHTA and CDR2 is FQGNSA. CDR3 nucleotides: TGTGCTACATCCCCGGACGGGGATAAAAGTCACCGGGGAGCTGTTTTT. Translation: CATSPDGDKSHRGAVF.

This clonotype has just a few counts. This chain links TRBV27 with TRBJ1-1; 7 bases match TRBD1. The V segment lost 3 bases and the J segment 3 bases; nucleotides outside the gene matches: 4. Germline lookup yields CDR1 MNHEY and CDR2 SMNVEV (reference sequence). CDR3 size: 14 residues. CDR3 DNA sequence: TGTGCCAGCAGTTTCCAGACAGGGTACACTGAAGCTTTCTTT. It yields the protein CASSFQTGYTEAFF.

This clonotype was detected a few times. This chain uses TRBV7-6 with TRBJ2-7; 9 bases are a match to TRBD1. CDR1 is SGHVS and CDR2 is FNYEAQ in the germline V gene. The trim removed 6 bases at V and 1 base at J, leaving 13 bases unmatched. CDR3 size: 17 residues. The CDR3 DNA reads TGTGCCAGCAGTTCCCATAGGTCGGGACAGGGTTCCTACGAGCAGTACTTC. Its translation is CASSSHRSGQGSYEQYF. The whole variable domain, filled in from reference TRBV7-6 and TRBJ2-7, reads GAGVSQSPRYKVTKRGQDVALRCDPISGHVSLYWYRQALGQGPEFLTYFNYEAQQDKSGLPNDRFSAERPEGSISTLTIQRTEQRDSAMYRCASSSHRSGQGSYEQYFGPGTRLTVT.

Many counts were recorded for this clonotype. This chain links TRBV7-6 with TRBJ1-2; 7 positions agree with TRBD1. CDR3 length: 19 residues. V gave up 5 bases and J gave up 2 bases; unmatched junction bases: 20. CDR1 and CDR2 from the germline V gene are SGHVS and FNYEAQ. The CDR3 loop reads CASSPTGQDRLSSNYGYTF. The CDR3 DNA reads TGTGCCAGCAGCCCAACCGGACAGGATAGGTTGTCTTCGAACTATGGCTACACCTTC.

Only a few counts were recorded for this clonotype. The chain combines TRBV6-6 with TRBJ1-1, with 8 positions matching TRBD1. CDR3 length equals 18 residues. With V trimmed by 2 bases and J by 0 bases, 11 bases remained unmatched. Germline V gene data show CDR1 as MNHNY and CDR2 as SVGAGI (reference sequence). Here the CDR3 DNA reads TGTGCCAGCAGTTACCCTGTCCCTGCGACAGGGGTGAACACTGAAGCTTTCTTT. Its translation: CASSYPVPATGVNTEAFF.

This clonotype was counted ten times or more. V usage is TRBV7-2 and J usage is TRBJ2-6; a weak D match, TRBD1 (6 bases). This CDR3 contains 17 residues. The ends were cut back, 2 bases at V and 0 bases at J, with 11 bases in the middle. Germline V gives CDR1 SGHTA, CDR2 FQGNSA. Here the CDR3 DNA reads TGTGCCAGCAGCTTATTATACAGGGCCTCTGGGGCCAACGTCCTGACTTTC. It codes for CASSLLYRASGANVLTF.